The clone carrying this T cell receptor beta chain was observed a handful of times. The antigen remains undetermined. TCR alpha and TCR beta cDNA libraries carrying sample barcodes and UMIs came from 5'RACE with constant-segment primers. TCRdb reanalysed the 5' RACE reads using MiXCR and keeps one entry per CDR3 protein. The table lists about 340,000 distinct CDR3 sequences, 20% to 25% of them singletons. The source of the sample is a study of T-cell memory formation after mild COVID-19. Study as a whole: Largely donor-specific sequence clusters came from two donors.

Study conclusions and caveats: CD4+ clones that contracted lay mainly in CM and EM; CD8+ ones lay in EMRA. Whereas later expanders leaned CD4+, clones contracting day 15 to 85 showed a balanced CD4/CD8 makeup.

This sequence was found in an adult woman who had mild COVID-19 (a few samples of this study predate the infection). Cell type and time point are not known. The sequenced material came from PBMCs or a T cell subset sorted from them (not recorded which).

This chain's CDR3 is CASSPRTSAFYNEQFF. The CDR3 DNA is TGTGCCAGCAGCCCCCGGACTAGCGCCTTCTACAATGAGCAGTTCTTC. The V call is TRBV11-3, the J call TRBJ2-1; TRBD2 matches at 9 bases. CDR1 SGHNT and CDR2 YENEEA come from the germline V gene. The CDR3 is 16 amino acids. The V and J ends lost 5 bases and 3 bases, in that order; junction bases with no gene match: 8.